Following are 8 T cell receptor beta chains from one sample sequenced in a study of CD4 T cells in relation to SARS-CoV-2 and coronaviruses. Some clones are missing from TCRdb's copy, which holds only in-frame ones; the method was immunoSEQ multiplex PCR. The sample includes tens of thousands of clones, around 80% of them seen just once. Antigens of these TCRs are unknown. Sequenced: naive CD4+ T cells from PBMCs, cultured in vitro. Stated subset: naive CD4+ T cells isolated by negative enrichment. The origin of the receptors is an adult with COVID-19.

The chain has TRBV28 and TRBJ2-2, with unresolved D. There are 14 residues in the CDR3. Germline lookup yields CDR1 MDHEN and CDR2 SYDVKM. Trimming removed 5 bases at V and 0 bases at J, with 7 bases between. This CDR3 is CASSGLPNTGELFF. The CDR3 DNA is TGTGCCAGCAGTGGATTGCCGAACACCGGGGAGCTGTTTTTT.

The CDR3, as DNA: TGTGCCAGCAGCCCAGGGATCCCGATGGGGGCCAACGTCCTGACTTTC. Translation: CASSPGIPMGANVLTF. J is TRBJ2-6 and V is TRBV14; D is possibly TRBD1 (5 bases). V was shortened by 4 bases and J by 4 bases, with 14 bases between the two germline ends. From germline, CDR1 is SGHDN and CDR2 FVKESK. The CDR3 is made up of 16 amino acids. Full variable domain (outside the CDR3, taken from reference TRBV14 and TRBJ2-6): EAGVTQFPSHSVIEKGQTVTLRCDPISGHDNLYWYRRVMGKEIKFLLHFVKESKQDESGMPNNRFLAERTGGTYSTLKVQPAELEDSGVYFCASSPGIPMGANVLTFGAGSRLTVL.

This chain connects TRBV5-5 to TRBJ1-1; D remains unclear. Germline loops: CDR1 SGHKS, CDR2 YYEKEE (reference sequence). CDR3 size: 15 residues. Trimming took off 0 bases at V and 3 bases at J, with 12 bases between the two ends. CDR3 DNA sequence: TGTGCCAGCAGCTTGGATCCCAGGTTTGACACTGAAGCTTTCTTT. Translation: CASSLDPRFDTEAFF.

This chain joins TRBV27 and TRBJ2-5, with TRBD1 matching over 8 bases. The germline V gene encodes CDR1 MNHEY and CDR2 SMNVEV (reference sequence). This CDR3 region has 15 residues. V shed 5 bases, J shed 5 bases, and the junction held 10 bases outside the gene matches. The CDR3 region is CASSPLDRVGETQYF. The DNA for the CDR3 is TGTGCCAGCAGTCCCCTGGACAGGGTAGGCGAGACCCAGTACTTC.

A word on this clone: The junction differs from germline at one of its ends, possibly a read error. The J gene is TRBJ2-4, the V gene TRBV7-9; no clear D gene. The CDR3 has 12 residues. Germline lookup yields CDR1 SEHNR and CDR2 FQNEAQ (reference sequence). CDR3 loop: CVQVPAKNIQYF. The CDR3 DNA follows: TGCGTCCAAGTCCCAGCCAAAAACATTCAGTACTTC.

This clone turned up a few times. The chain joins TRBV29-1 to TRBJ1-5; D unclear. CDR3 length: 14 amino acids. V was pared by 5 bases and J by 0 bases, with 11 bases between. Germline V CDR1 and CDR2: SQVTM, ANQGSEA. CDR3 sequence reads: CSVRLGSSNQPQHF. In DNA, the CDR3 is TGCAGCGTTCGCCTCGGCAGTAGCAATCAGCCCCAGCATTTT.

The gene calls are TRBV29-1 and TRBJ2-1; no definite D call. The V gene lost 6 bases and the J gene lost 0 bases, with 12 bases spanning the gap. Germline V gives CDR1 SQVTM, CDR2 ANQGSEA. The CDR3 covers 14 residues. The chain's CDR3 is CSVRTFGSYNEQFF. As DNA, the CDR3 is TGCAGCGTCCGGACCTTCGGCTCCTACAATGAGCAGTTCTTC.

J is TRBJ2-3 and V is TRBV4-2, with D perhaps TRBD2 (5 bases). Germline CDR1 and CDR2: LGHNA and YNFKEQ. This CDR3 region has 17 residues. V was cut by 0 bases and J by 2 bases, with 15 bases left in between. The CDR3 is CASSQEGAHLPTDTQYF. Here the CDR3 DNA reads TGTGCCAGCAGCCAAGAGGGAGCACATCTCCCCACAGATACGCAGTATTTT.